This T cell receptor (beta chain) comes out of a study of cytomegalovirus exposure and HLA in healthy donors. Study-level points and caveats: Available immune exposure information covered CMV serostatus only. In an earlier analysis, in 587 donors, most V segments appeared productive either ~90% or ~30% of the time.

The ends lost 5 bases at V and 3 bases at J; junction bases unmatched: 7. Germline CDR1 SGHTA, CDR2 FQGNSA. The CDR3 length is 16 residues. Amplification used 60 Vbeta primers and 13 Jbeta primers. Libraries were prepared by immunoSEQ multiplex PCR; TCRdb keeps only in-frame clonotypes and omits some of them. In the table there are over 100,000 clones, 8.9% of which are singletons. Worth noting for this clone: Its antigen is as yet unknown.

This receptor was obtained from a woman in her thirties or forties in good health and CMV-seropositive. This chain links TRBV7-2 with TRBJ2-7, with 13 bases lining up with TRBD2. The sample consisted of PBMCs. CDR3 region: CASSRRGTSGDYEQYF. CDR3 sequence (DNA): TGTGCCAGCAGCCGACGAGGGACTAGCGGGGACTACGAGCAGTACTTC.